This entry lists 16 T cell receptor beta chains sequenced from one sample in a study of identical twins. TCRdb itself ran the 5' RACE reads through MiXCR, one entry per CDR3 protein. The table shows some 570,000 distinct CDR3 sequences, with 20% to 25% occurring only once. These same records also appear under a second study, on yellow fever vaccine responses in identical twins.

The sequencing input was CD4+ T cells sorted from blood. Receptors originate from a woman under 30 in good health.

This chain joins TRBV10-3 and TRBJ2-7; D is perhaps TRBD2 (6 bases). The V gene lost 9 bases and the J gene lost 4 bases, with 16 bases spanning the gap. Germline assignment: CDR1 ENHRY and CDR2 SYGVKD. The CDR3 covers 13 residues. The CDR3: CAMSIRESYEQYF. CDR3 bases: TGTGCCATGTCCATCCGGGAGTCTTACGAGCAGTACTTC.

The table lists this clonotype with a few counts. The CDR3 DNA sequence: TGCGCCAGCAGCGCCGCAGGGATCCAAGAGACCCAGTACTTC. Protein: CASSAAGIQETQYF. The chain couples TRBV5-1 to TRBJ2-5; D is possibly TRBD1 (5 bases). Germline-derived CDR1 and CDR2 are SGHRS and YFSETQ. V lost 4 bases and J lost 1, with 11 bases in between. The CDR3 sequence is 14 residues long.

V gene TRBV10-3 combines with J gene TRBJ2-7, with D tentatively TRBD2 (5 bases). The CDR3 covers 15 residues. Germline CDR1 and CDR2: ENHRY and SYGVKD. The germline V and J ends were trimmed by 1 base and 4 bases, with 14 bases remaining between them. The CDR3 sequence is CAISEFLASGYEQYF. The CDR3 nucleotides read TGTGCCATCAGTGAGTTCTTAGCGTCAGGATACGAGCAGTACTTC.

This clonotype has a handful of counts. The gene calls are TRBV18 and TRBJ1-5; D call uncertain. Germline assignment: CDR1 KGHSH and CDR2 LQKENI. V gave up 2 bases and J gave up 5 bases, with 7 bases separating them. The CDR3 runs to 13 residues. CDR3 sequence reads: CASSPNWDQPQHF. In DNA, the CDR3 is TGTGCCAGCTCACCAAACTGGGATCAGCCCCAGCATTTT.

There are a few counts of this clonotype. The CDR3 sequence is CASSSPAAGNQPQHF. The DNA for the CDR3 is TGTGCCAGCAGTTCACCCGCTGCGGGCAATCAGCCCCAGCATTTT. The J gene is TRBJ1-5, the V gene TRBV6-5; unclear D gene. This CDR3 contains 15 residues. Germline V gene lookup returns CDR1 MNHEY and CDR2 SVGAGI. The V end was cut by 4 bases, the J end by 2 bases, with 12 bases between.

This clonotype showed up just a few times. J is TRBJ1-2 and V is TRBV12-3 or TRBV12-4; D is uncertain. This CDR3 has 14 residues. The germline V and J ends were trimmed by 3 bases and 7 bases, with 15 bases remaining between them. The CDR3 sequence is CASSFFLAVVGYTF. In DNA form, the CDR3 reads TGTGCCAGCAGTTTTTTCCTCGCAGTCGTTGGCTACACCTTC.

This clonotype occurred a few times. The chain uses TRBV3-1 and TRBJ2-7; no clear D. Trimming left V 3 bases short and J 6 bases short, with 12 bases between. Germline lookup yields CDR1 LGHDT and CDR2 YNNKEL (reference sequence). This CDR3 is 13 amino acids long. The CDR3 protein is CASSQGTVGEQYF. CDR3 DNA sequence: TGTGCCAGCAGCCAGGGAACCGTAGGCGAGCAGTACTTC.

The J gene is TRBJ1-4, the V gene TRBV20-1; TRBD1 might be the D (6 bases). V was cut by 1 base and J by 8 bases, with 14 bases left in between. The CDR3 totals 14 residues. The germline gives CDR1 DFQATT, CDR2 SNEGSKA (reference sequence). The CDR3 region is CSARVRAGVEKLFF. CDR3 coding DNA: TGCAGTGCTAGAGTGCGAGCAGGGGTGGAAAAACTGTTTTTT.

The V and J genes are TRBV10-3 and TRBJ2-7, with D perhaps matching TRBD1 (6 bases). Trimming left V 4 bases short and J 12 bases short, with 19 bases between. The V gene's germline CDR1 is ENHRY and CDR2 SYGVKD. The CDR3 sequence is 13 residues long. The CDR3 reads CAISGSRDQGPYV. Written as DNA, the CDR3 is TGTGCCATCAGTGGTTCCCGGGACCAGGGGCCGTACGTC.

This clonotype was recorded a few times. V gene TRBV11-3 combines with J gene TRBJ2-7, with 7 positions matching TRBD1. The J segment lost 5 bases and the V segment lost 2 bases, leaving 12 bases of the junction unmatched. The CDR3 runs 16 residues. The germline V gene has CDR1 SGHNT and CDR2 YENEEA. Written as DNA, the CDR3 is TGTGCCAGCAGCTTATGGCCGACAGGGTCGACGAACGAGCAGTACTTC. It encodes CASSLWPTGSTNEQYF.

The chain uses TRBV6-5 and TRBJ2-1, with D perhaps TRBD1 or TRBD2 (5 bases each). Germline loops: CDR1 MNHEY, CDR2 SVGAGI. The V gene lost 0 bases and the J gene lost 10 bases, with 10 bases spanning the gap. The CDR3 covers 13 residues. The CDR3 loop is CASSYSTGLEQFF. CDR3 in DNA: TGTGCCAGCAGTTACTCGACGGGGCTCGAGCAGTTCTTC.

J is TRBJ2-1 and V is TRBV11-2; D ambiguous. The germline CDR1 and CDR2 sequences are SGHAT and FQNNGV. This CDR3 is built from 11 residues. V was clipped by 5 bases and J by 10 bases, with 9 bases between them. The CDR3 here is CASSPRQEQFF. Written as DNA, the CDR3 is TGTGCCAGCAGCCCCCGACAAGAGCAGTTCTTC.

The chain has TRBV24-1 and TRBJ2-1; D unresolved. Trimming left V 3 bases short and J 0 bases short, with 8 bases between. The CDR3 length is 15 residues. The germline V gene encodes CDR1 KGHDR and CDR2 SFDVKD. CDR3 in amino acids: CATSDRQASYNEQFF. For the CDR3, the DNA is TGTGCCACCAGTGATCGGCAGGCCTCCTACAATGAGCAGTTCTTC.

The chain couples TRBV19 to TRBJ2-1; 7 bases match TRBD1. CDR1 is LNHDA, CDR2 SQIVND, per germline (reference sequence). Trimming removed 4 bases from V and 2 bases from J; junction bases left unmatched: 8. This CDR3 comprises 16 residues. The CDR3 loop is CASSTRQGPTYNEQFF. CDR3 coding DNA: TGTGCCAGTAGTACAAGACAGGGCCCTACCTACAATGAGCAGTTCTTC.

This clonotype was observed a handful of times. The J gene is TRBJ2-5, the V gene TRBV15; D gene unclear. Germline V gives CDR1 LNHNV, CDR2 YYDKDF (reference sequence). CDR3 length equals 12 residues. The germline V and J ends were trimmed by 5 bases and 5 bases, with 9 bases remaining between them. The CDR3: CATSGVWETQYF. CDR3 nucleotide sequence: TGTGCCACCAGCGGGGTATGGGAGACCCAGTACTTC. The full variable domain, in which reference TRBV15 and TRBJ2-5 provide the parts outside the CDR3, is DAMVIQNPRYQVTQFGKPVTLSCSQTLNHNVMYWYQQKSSQAPKLLFHYYDKDFNNEADTPDNFQSRRPNTSFCFLDIRSPGLGDTAMYLCATSGVWETQYFGPGTRLLVL.

In its sample, this clonotype was seen a few times. The rearrangement joins TRBV27 to TRBJ1-6, with D unresolved. The CDR3 is made up of 15 amino acids. Germline CDR1 reads MNHEY; CDR2 reads SMNVEV (reference sequence). The V end lost 4 bases, the J end lost 4 bases, and 11 bases lay between the germline ends. The DNA for the CDR3 is TGTGCCAGCAGTTCGCCTCGCCTATATAATTCACCCCTCCACTTT. Translating gives CASSSPRLYNSPLHF.